Given below is one T cell receptor beta chain in context. Per the study methods: Estimation of nucleated cell counts relied on the amplification of reference gene primers. Clones were sequenced by immunoSEQ multiplex PCR, and TCRdb holds only the in-frame ones, with some missing. D and trimming were read from the DNA, whereas the V and J calls and clone size are those reported in that table. The data hold under 30,000 clones, with around nine tenths observed a single time. The record originates from a study of blood T cell repertoires in COVID-19. The wider study: Collection of acute and convalescent COVID-19 samples took place in the United States, Italy and Spain.

Germline values: CDR1 DFQATT, CDR2 SNEGSKA (reference sequence). The CDR3 totals 11 residues. Trimming pared 6 bases from V and 0 bases from J, leaving 6 bases between. The sample consisted of peripheral blood. The chain has TRBV20-1 and TRBJ2-7; D is perhaps TRBD1 (5 bases). The receptor comes from a man aged 50-60 years with active COVID-19. CDR3 sequence (DNA): TGCAGTGCCAGGGCCTCCTACGAGCAGTACTTC. Translation: CSARASYEQYF.